The T cell receptor beta chain under discussion was sequenced for a study of OX40 agonist ivuxolimab in advanced cancers. J was trimmed by 6 bases and V by 5 bases; bases with no gene match: 8. The CDR3 runs to 14 residues. Per the germline V gene, CDR1 is MNHNY and CDR2 is SVGAGI (reference sequence). This clone was seen only once. Measured with immunoSEQ multiplex PCR; TCRdb has only the in-frame clones, and not every one. The data hold about 70,000 clones, with roughly 80% observed a single time. The source of this sequence is an adult with an advanced solid tumor such as melanoma, head and neck, liver or kidney cancer. The material was CD4+ or CD8+ T cells sorted from blood, obtained in a trial of the OX40 agonist ivuxolimab. The J gene is TRBJ2-7, the V gene TRBV6-6, with TRBD1 matching 9 bases. The CDR3, as DNA: TGTGCCAGCAGTCCCACGGGACAGGGTGGCGAGCAGTACTTC. Its translation: CASSPTGQGGEQYF.